This is a list of T cell receptor beta chains from one sample in a study of blood T cell repertoires in COVID-19. The repertoire was sequenced with immunoSEQ multiplex PCR; TCRdb's copy has only in-frame clones and lacks some. There are 310,000 or so clones in the sample; about 83% occur only once, and under 2% lies in the top ten. Sequencing input: peripheral blood. Receptor source: a woman between 45 and 65 years old with acute or convalescent COVID-19. CDR3s include the opening cysteine and the closing phenylalanine or tryptophan. A D gene is named only where the DNA matches it firmly. Only some rows state a clone size, as once, few, many or a class for expanded clones.

TRBV19	.	TRBD1	TRBJ2-5	CASSIWGTGNQETQYF	TGTGCCAGTAGTATTTGGGGGACAGGGAACCAAGAGACCCAGTACTTC
TRBV7-9	.	TRBD2	TRBJ2-7	CASSLDWGGYEQYF	TGTGCCAGCAGCTTAGATTGGGGGGGCTACGAGCAGTACTTC
TRBV2	few	.	TRBJ2-3	CASSATDTQYF	TGTGCCAGCAGTGCGACAGATACGCAGTATTTT
TRBV15	.	TRBD1	TRBJ1-4	CATSKPGPGQGAFWATNEKLFF	TGTGCCACCAGCAAACCCGGTCCGGGACAGGGGGCGTTTTGGGCAACTAATGAAAAACTGTTTTTT
TRBV19	.	TRBD1	TRBJ1-1	CASRRFAQDRGLGTEAFF	TGTGCCAGTAGGCGGTTCGCCCAGGACAGGGGGCTGGGCACTGAAGCTTTCTTT
TRBV6-4	.	TRBD2	TRBJ2-1	CASSDSHSFRTSGRPQTYNEQFF	TGTGCCAGCAGTGACTCCCATTCTTTTAGGACTAGCGGGAGACCCCAGACCTACAATGAGCAGTTCTTC
TRBV27	once	.	TRBJ2-7	CASSLRQSSYEQYF	TGTGCCAGCAGTTTACGACAGAGCTCCTACGAGCAGTACTTC
TRBV24-1	.	TRBD1	TRBJ1-2	CATSRDSPYGYTF	TGTGCCACCAGCCGGGACAGTCCCTATGGCTACACCTTC
TRBV5-5	.	.	TRBJ1-5	CASSPRYSNQPQHF	TGTGCCAGCAGCCCGAGGTATAGCAATCAGCCCCAGCATTTT
TRBV7-2	once	TRBD1	TRBJ1-2	CASSLEKGAVGYTF	TGTGCCAGCAGCTTAGAAAAGGGGGCAGTTGGCTACACCTTC
TRBV5-1	.	TRBD1	TRBJ1-1	CASSYRPGQGLEAFF	TGCGCCAGCAGCTATAGACCGGGACAGGGACTTGAAGCTTTCTTT
TRBV28	.	TRBD2	TRBJ2-7	CASSSRDSGSRSGEQYF	TGTGCCAGCAGTTCCCGTGATAGCGGGAGTAGGTCGGGCGAGCAGTACTTC
TRBV29-1	.	TRBD1	TRBJ2-5	CSVVRDSTSQETQYF	TGCAGCGTAGTCCGGGACAGTACTTCGCAAGAGACCCAGTACTTC
TRBV2	.	.	TRBJ1-4	CASREDDEKLFF	TGTGCCAGCAGGGAGGATGATGAAAAACTGTTTTTT
TRBV7-9	.	.	TRBJ1-4	CASTLNNEKLFF	TGTGCCAGCACACTCAATAATGAAAAACTGTTTTTT
TRBV5-4	.	.	TRBJ2-7	CASSRDTYEQYF	TGTGCCAGCAGCCGGGACACCTACGAGCAGTACTTC
TRBV27	.	.	TRBJ2-7	CASSLPTAGREQYF	TGTGCCAGCAGTTTACCGACGGCAGGCCGGGAGCAGTACTTC
TRBV4-2	.	TRBD2	TRBJ2-1	CASSQGTSGRAASYNEQFF	TGTGCCAGCAGCCAAGGGACTAGCGGGAGGGCCGCGTCCTACAATGAGCAGTTCTTC